A single sample is the source of the 16 T cell receptor beta chains below, sequenced in a study of vaccination and CD4 T cells after COVID-19. Cultured CD4+ T-cell DNA underwent Oncomine TCR Beta short-read sequencing. TCRdb independently ran MiXCR on the PCR reads; one entry per CDR3 protein. Of roughly 6,600 distinct CDR3 sequences listed, around 20% were seen once; the top ten hold 27%. These receptors' antigens are unknown. The treatment was: approximately 9-day PBMC culture with coronavirus spike peptide pools or control peptides (ViraFEST assay). The sample in question was CD4+ T cells from blood, cultured in vitro, obtained after SARS-CoV-2 vaccination. These receptors were collected from a human donor who had recovered from COVID-19.

This clonotype was seen a few times. J is TRBJ2-5 and V is TRBV28; no firm D call. Trimming removed 8 bases at V and 1 base at J, with 14 bases between. Germline V lookup: CDR1 MDHEN, CDR2 SYDVKM. This CDR3 has 14 residues. The CDR3 region is CASADDGLQETQYF. The CDR3 region has the DNA TGTGCCAGCGCGGACGACGGGCTCCAAGAGACCCAGTACTTC.

This clonotype is classed as medium-sized. The CDR3 DNA is TGCAGTGCTAGTCAACCCAGGGGGAACACAGATACGCAGTATTTT. Amino acids: CSASQPRGNTDTQYF. The chain couples TRBV20-1 to TRBJ2-3; 7 bases fit TRBD1. Germline CDR1 and CDR2: DFQATT and SNEGSKA (reference sequence). This CDR3 region has 15 residues. V lost 3 bases and J lost 2; bases outside the gene matches: 8.

The chain is built from TRBV10-2 and TRBJ2-5; 8 bases line up with TRBD2. From germline, CDR1 is WSHSY and CDR2 SAAADI. J lost 4 bases, V lost 6 bases, and 10 bases had no gene match. This CDR3 region has 15 residues. The DNA of the CDR3 is TGCGCCAGCAGGCCCAGCGGGAGCGGCGGAGAGACCCAGTACTTC. Protein product: CASRPSGSGGETQYF.

In its sample, this clonotype is medium-sized. The chain recombines TRBV6-1 with TRBJ2-5; possibly TRBD1 for D (6 bases). CDR3 size: 14 residues. Germline CDR1 and CDR2: MNHNS and SASEGT. Trimming took off 4 bases at V and 5 bases at J, with 14 bases between the two ends. CDR3 bases: TGTGCCAGCAGTGGGAACAGGGTCGCGGAGACCCAGTACTTC. Residues: CASSGNRVAETQYF.

This rearrangement joins TRBV18 to TRBJ2-3; D remains ambiguous. The CDR3 spans 12 residues. Germline CDR1 and CDR2: KGHSH and LQKENI. The germline V and J ends were trimmed by 6 bases and 6 bases, with 10 bases remaining between them. Written as DNA, the CDR3 is TGTGCCAGCTCGCCCGACCACGATACGCAGTATTTT. Amino acid sequence: CASSPDHDTQYF. Combining the CDR3 with reference TRBV18 and TRBJ2-3 gives the whole variable domain NAGVMQNPRHLVRRRGQEARLRCSPMKGHSHVYWYRQLPEEGLKFMVYLQKENIIDESGMPKERFSAEFPKEGPSILRIQQVVRGDSAAYFCASSPDHDTQYFGPGTRLTVL.

In this sample, this clonotype turned up a few times. The rearrangement joins TRBV20-1 to TRBJ1-2, with a possible D match to TRBD1 (6 bases). The CDR3 spans 13 residues. The V end lost 4 bases, the J end lost 4 bases, and 13 bases lay between the germline ends. Germline V gene lookup returns CDR1 DFQATT and CDR2 SNEGSKA (reference sequence). The CDR3 loop reads CSAIRTESYGYTF. The DNA for the CDR3 is TGCAGTGCTATTAGGACAGAGAGCTATGGCTACACCTTC.

There are a few counts of this clonotype. The rearrangement uses TRBV24-1 and TRBJ2-3; 10 nucleotides line up with TRBD1. Germline assignment: CDR1 KGHDR and CDR2 SFDVKD. This CDR3 is built from 14 residues. J lost 5 bases, V lost 5 bases, and 3 bases had no gene match. CDR3 amino acids: CATSGQGAGDTQYF. CDR3 DNA: TGTGCCACCAGTGGACAGGGGGCAGGAGATACGCAGTATTTT.

This chain connects TRBV18 to TRBJ1-5; TRBD1 is a possible D gene (6 bases). The V gene's germline CDR1 is KGHSH and CDR2 LQKENI. This CDR3 spans 14 amino acids. Deletions cut 4 bases from V and 4 bases from J, with 11 bases between. CDR3 DNA sequence: TGTGCCAGCTCACAGGGGGAGCCAAATCAGCCCCAGCATTTT. It yields the protein CASSQGEPNQPQHF.

V gene TRBV5-1 combines with J gene TRBJ1-1; D not certain. The germline V and J ends were trimmed by 0 bases and 5 bases, with 8 bases remaining between them. The CDR3 has 13 amino acids. CDR1 and CDR2 (germline): SGHRS, YFSETQ. This CDR3 reads CASSLGGWTEAFF. For the CDR3, the DNA is TGCGCCAGCAGCTTGGGAGGGTGGACTGAAGCTTTCTTT.

The rearrangement uses TRBV20-1 and TRBJ2-1; 13 positions match TRBD2. Germline CDR1 is DFQATT and CDR2 is SNEGSKA (reference sequence). Trimming at V came to 3 bases and at J to 8 bases, leaving 28 bases not matched to a gene. This CDR3 contains 22 residues. CDR3 in amino acids: CSASSAGLTSGRNWDRKDEQFF. CDR3 bases: TGCAGTGCTAGTTCCGCAGGGTTGACTAGCGGGAGGAATTGGGATCGCAAGGATGAGCAGTTCTTC.

This clonotype is medium-sized (0.01 to 0.1%). This sequence joins TRBV27 and TRBJ2-7, with TRBD2 matching 10 bases. With 5 bases clipped from V and 0 bases from J, the junction kept 7 bases outside the gene matches. This CDR3 spans 16 amino acids. Germline V gene data show CDR1 as MNHEY and CDR2 as SMNVEV (reference sequence). As DNA, the CDR3 is TGTGCCAGCAGTAAGGGTCCTAGCGGGGGCTCCTACGAGCAGTACTTC. It codes for CASSKGPSGGSYEQYF.

This chain links TRBV6-1 with TRBJ1-2; the D gene is possibly TRBD1 (6 bases). CDR3 length equals 18 residues. In germline, CDR1 is MNHNS, CDR2 SASEGT. The V end was cut by 5 bases, the J end by 2 bases, with 24 bases between. CDR3 DNA: TGTGCCAGCAGTCAAACCGATGGGTTAGGAGGGGGAAACTATGGCTACACCTTC. Amino acid sequence: CASSQTDGLGGGNYGYTF.

The rearrangement uses TRBV5-1 and TRBJ2-5; TRBD2 is a possible D gene (5 bases). CDR3 length equals 12 residues. The germline V gene has CDR1 SGHRS and CDR2 YFSETQ. The germline V and J ends were trimmed by 0 bases and 13 bases, with 13 bases remaining between them. The CDR3: CASSLDSDSWYF. The DNA for the CDR3 is TGCGCCAGCAGCTTGGACTCGGACTCCTGGTACTTC.

V usage is TRBV27 and J usage is TRBJ1-6; perhaps TRBD1 as D (5 bases). This CDR3 is built from 16 residues. Trimming removed 6 bases at V and 0 bases at J, with 12 bases between. Germline values: CDR1 MNHEY, CDR2 SMNVEV (reference sequence). The CDR3 sequence is CASRRGDHSYNSPLHF. The CDR3 DNA reads TGTGCCAGCAGGCGAGGGGACCACTCCTATAATTCACCCCTCCACTTT.

This chain connects TRBV25-1 to TRBJ2-7; D might be TRBD1 (5 bases). The CDR3 contains 14 residues. Germline V gives CDR1 MGHDK, CDR2 SYGVNS. Trimming pared 2 bases from V and 1 base from J, leaving 9 bases between. The chain's CDR3 is CASSEGAPSYEQYF. CDR3 coding DNA: TGTGCCAGCAGTGAAGGGGCCCCTTCCTACGAGCAGTACTTC.

The gene calls are TRBV28 and TRBJ2-6, with TRBD2 identical over 9 bases. The CDR3 is 17 amino acids. V shed 7 bases, J shed 0 bases, and the junction held 7 bases outside the gene matches. The germline CDR1 and CDR2 sequences are MDHEN and SYDVKM. In DNA form, the CDR3 reads TGTGCCAGCAAGTGGGCGGGGGGGCACTCTGGGGCCAACGTCCTGACTTTC. Translating it yields CASKWAGGHSGANVLTF.